What follows is one T cell receptor beta chain and its context. Germline V gene sequence: CDR1 LNHDA, CDR2 SQIVND (reference sequence). This CDR3 region has 14 residues. Trimming pared 3 bases from V and 0 bases from J, leaving 8 bases between. The data were obtained in a study of blood T cell repertoires in COVID-19. Study as a whole: Sources were T cells, B-cell-depleted T cells, or PBMCs; the material itself was cDNA or gDNA.

TCRdb's table, derived via immunoSEQ multiplex PCR, lists solely in-frame clones and lacks some. The sample records tens of thousands of clones, 86% being singletons. The source is a human donor with active COVID-19. The donor label of this sample is uncertain. Sequenced: peripheral blood. The chain employs TRBV19 and TRBJ1-1, with D possibly being TRBD1 (5 bases). CDR3 nucleotides: TGTGCCAGTAGTATCCAGGGATTGAACACTGAAGCTTTCTTT. Amino acid sequence: CASSIQGLNTEAFF.